A single sample gave rise to the 17 T cell receptor beta chains below, sequenced in a study of shared clonotypes between healthy human individuals. The repertoire was sequenced with immunoSEQ multiplex PCR; TCRdb's copy has only in-frame clones and lacks some. The table lists roughly 700,000 clones, around 74% of them singletons, with about 1.7% in the top ten. Source material: memory CD4+ T cells sorted from blood. Subset described: CD45RA-negative fraction. The receptors come from a woman in her twenties or thirties in good health.

This clone was seen more than once but under ten times. This rearrangement joins TRBV6-1 to TRBJ1-4; D remains ambiguous. The V gene lost 3 bases and the J gene lost 7 bases, with 9 bases spanning the gap. The CDR3 loop spans 13 amino acids. CDR1 and CDR2 (germline): MNHNS, SASEGT. DNA for the CDR3: TGTGCCAGCAGTGAGCAGCCGACTGAAAAACTGTTTTTT. This translates into CASSEQPTEKLFF.

The chain recombines TRBV10-2 with TRBJ2-7; TRBD1 is a possible D gene (6 bases). CDR1 is WSHSY, CDR2 SAAADI, per germline. V was clipped by 5 bases and J by 3 bases, with 8 bases between them. The CDR3 runs 12 residues. The CDR3 coding sequence is TGCGCCAGCAGTCCGACAGGCTACGAGCAGTACTTC. Translation: CASSPTGYEQYF.

V and J are TRBV5-6 and TRBJ2-5; maybe TRBD1 (5 bases). The better agreement between TRBJ2-7 and the DNA end casts doubt on the J call. The CDR3 extends over 13 amino acids. CDR1 is SGHDT, CDR2 YYEEEE, per germline. CDR3 in DNA: TGTGCCAGCAGCTTCACAGGTACCTACGAGCAGTACTTC. Translation: CASSFTGTYEQYF.

The rearrangement uses TRBV2 and TRBJ1-4; D gene ambiguous. There are 14 residues in the CDR3. In germline, CDR1 is SNHLY, CDR2 FYNNEI. V was shortened by 5 bases and J by 0 bases, with 7 bases between the two germline ends. CDR3 in DNA: TGTGCCAGCAGTTCGTCTGCAACTAATGAAAAACTGTTTTTT. This encodes CASSSSATNEKLFF.

The chain carries TRBV28 and TRBJ1-4; D is ambiguous. The ends were cut back, 5 bases at V and 7 bases at J, with 17 bases in the middle. The CDR3 runs to 15 residues. Looked up from germline, CDR1 is MDHEN and CDR2 is SYDVKM. The CDR3 coding sequence is TGTGCCAGCAGTCACGCGGCCTCCCTTCGTGAAAAACTGTTTTTT. Translation gives CASSHAASLREKLFF.

The chain employs TRBV11-2 and TRBJ1-4; unclear D gene. The CDR3 runs 13 residues. The V end was cut by 2 bases, the J end by 7 bases, with 8 bases between. Germline CDR1 is SGHAT and CDR2 is FQNNGV. The CDR3 sequence is CASSLSPREKLFF. The DNA of the CDR3 is TGTGCCAGCAGCTTATCCCCCCGTGAAAAACTGTTTTTT.

This chain uses TRBV6-5 with TRBJ1-1, with D maybe TRBD1 (5 bases). This CDR3 is 13 amino acids long. Trimming took 5 bases from V and 5 from J, leaving 12 bases between them. Germline V gene sequence: CDR1 MNHEY, CDR2 SVGAGI. As DNA, the CDR3 is TGTGCCAGCAGTCAGACAGTCCGAACTGAAGCTTTCTTT. This translates into CASSQTVRTEAFF.

This rearrangement joins TRBV4-1 to TRBJ1-1; maybe TRBD1 (5 bases). Germline assignment: CDR1 MGHRA and CDR2 YSYEKL. The ends were cut back, 5 bases at V and 0 bases at J, with 13 bases in the middle. The CDR3 has 15 amino acids. The CDR3 DNA reads as TGCGCCAGCAGCGACTATACAGGTATGAACACTGAAGCTTTCTTT. It yields the protein CASSDYTGMNTEAFF.

The V call is TRBV10-3, the J call TRBJ1-5; D call uncertain. The length of the CDR3 is 13 residues. V lost 4 bases to trimming and J lost 7 bases, with 11 bases between them. Germline V gives CDR1 ENHRY, CDR2 SYGVKD. CDR3 sequence reads: CAISGTVTQPQHF. For the CDR3, the DNA is TGTGCCATCAGTGGTACAGTGACCCAGCCCCAGCATTTT.

This chain joins TRBV11-2 and TRBJ1-4; 9 bases map to TRBD1. This CDR3 is built from 17 residues. The V gene's germline CDR1 is SGHAT and CDR2 FQNNGV. V shed 3 bases, J shed 7 bases, and the junction held 12 bases outside the gene matches. The CDR3 DNA reads TGTGCCAGCAGCTTCCGTCCCGGGACAGGGTCGGGTGAAAAACTGTTTTTT. This sequence encodes CASSFRPGTGSGEKLFF.

This chain joins TRBV5-1 and TRBJ2-7, with a possible D match to TRBD2 (5 bases). Deletions cut 3 bases from V and 3 bases from J, with 10 bases between. The CDR3 covers 13 residues. The germline CDR1 and CDR2 sequences are SGHRS and YFSETQ. This CDR3 reads CASSYIGVYEQYF. The CDR3 DNA sequence: TGCGCCAGCAGCTATATCGGGGTCTACGAGCAGTACTTC.

The chain uses TRBV20-1 and TRBJ2-3; tentative D call: TRBD1 (5 bases). The CDR3 spans 10 residues. In germline, CDR1 is DFQATT, CDR2 SNEGSKA (reference sequence). The V gene lost 3 bases and the J gene lost 11 bases, with 9 bases spanning the gap. Here the CDR3 reads CSASYGQQYF. The DNA for the CDR3 is TGCAGTGCTAGTTACGGACAGCAGTATTTT.

The chain employs TRBV4-1 and TRBJ1-2; TRBD1 matches at 8 bases. The CDR3 extends over 15 amino acids. Germline CDR1 is MGHRA and CDR2 is YSYEKL. With V trimmed by 0 bases and J by 2 bases, 2 bases remained unmatched. This CDR3 reads CASSQDRQGNYGYTF. The CDR3, as DNA: TGCGCCAGCAGCCAAGATCGACAGGGGAACTATGGCTACACCTTC.

The V and J genes are TRBV5-8 and TRBJ2-3; 9 bases match TRBD2. V lost 2 bases to trimming and J lost 2 bases; unmatched junction nucleotides: 6. CDR3 length: 16 residues. Germline V lookup: CDR1 SGHTS, CDR2 YDEGEE. DNA for the CDR3: TGTGCCAGCAGCTTTAGCGGGAGAGTGAACACAGATACGCAGTATTTT. This sequence encodes CASSFSGRVNTDTQYF.

V gene TRBV7-9 combines with J gene TRBJ2-7, with TRBD1 matching over 7 bases. With 8 bases clipped from V and 4 bases from J, the junction kept 8 bases outside the gene matches. From germline, CDR1 is SEHNR and CDR2 FQNEAQ (reference sequence). The CDR3 sequence is 13 residues long. The CDR3 nucleotides are TGTGCCAGCTCCGGGACAGCTGAATACGAGCAGTACTTC. Translation: CASSGTAEYEQYF. Complete variable domain (other parts from reference TRBV7-9 and TRBJ2-7): DTGVSQNPRHKITKRGQNVTFRCDPISEHNRLYWYRQTLGQGPEFLTYFQNEAQLEKSRLLSDRFSAERPKGSFSTLEIQRTEQGDSAMYLCASSGTAEYEQYFGPGTRLTVT.

This clone has at least ten counts. The chain uses TRBV10-3 and TRBJ1-1; perhaps TRBD1 as D (5 bases). V was trimmed by 3 bases and J by 1 base, leaving 9 bases between them. CDR3 size: 14 residues. Germline V gene data show CDR1 as ENHRY and CDR2 as SYGVKD. In DNA form, the CDR3 reads TGTGCCATCAGTGATATCAGGGAGAACACTGAAGCTTTCTTT. Its translation: CAISDIRENTEAFF.

The V and J genes are TRBV6-1 and TRBJ2-1, with D possibly TRBD2 on 5 matching bases. Germline V gene data show CDR1 as MNHNS and CDR2 as SASEGT. Deletions cut 4 bases from V and 9 bases from J, with 19 bases between. The CDR3 runs 15 residues. Written as DNA, the CDR3 is TGTGCCAGCAGTGTTCTGGTTGTCGGGAATCCTGAGCAGTTCTTC. As protein: CASSVLVVGNPEQFF.